The 2 T cell receptor beta chains given below trace back to one sample, sequenced in a study of T cells after yellow fever vaccination. TCRdb re-called the 5' RACE reads through MiXCR, storing one row per CDR3 protein. The profile shows more than 450,000 distinct CDR3 sequences, about a fifth of them singletons. Sample: PBMCs, taken roughly 23 days after the first yellow fever vaccination. The source is a young man who received the YFV17D yellow fever vaccine.

The sample holds a few counts of this clonotype. The rearrangement joins TRBV7-8 to TRBJ2-7, with D perhaps being TRBD1 or TRBD2 (5 bases each). Germline CDR1 reads SGHVS; CDR2 reads FQNEAQ. The CDR3 has 15 amino acids. V lost 1 base and J 2 bases, leaving 12 bases between the germline ends. CDR3 residues: CASSLVPGSTYEQYF. DNA of the CDR3: TGTGCCAGCAGCTTAGTTCCAGGGAGCACCTACGAGCAGTACTTC.

The rearrangement links TRBV10-3 to TRBJ1-2, with 10 bases that match TRBD1. The CDR3 covers 15 residues. V gave up 2 bases and J gave up 5 bases; unmatched junction bases: 5. CDR1 is ENHRY and CDR2 is SYGVKD in the germline V gene. The CDR3 DNA reads as TGTGCCATCAGTGAGGGTGACAGGGGGCTGTATGGCTACACCTTC. This sequence encodes CAISEGDRGLYGYTF.